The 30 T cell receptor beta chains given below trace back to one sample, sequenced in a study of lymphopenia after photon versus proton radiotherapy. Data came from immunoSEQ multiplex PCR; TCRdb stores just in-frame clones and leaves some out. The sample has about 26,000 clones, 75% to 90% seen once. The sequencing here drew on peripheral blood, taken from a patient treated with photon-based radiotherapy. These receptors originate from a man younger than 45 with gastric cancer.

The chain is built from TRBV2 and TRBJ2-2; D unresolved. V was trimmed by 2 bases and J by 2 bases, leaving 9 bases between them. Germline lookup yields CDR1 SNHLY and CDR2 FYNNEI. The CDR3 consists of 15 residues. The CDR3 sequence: CASSELAANTGELFF. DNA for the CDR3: TGTGCCAGCAGTGAACTGGCGGCCAACACCGGGGAGCTGTTTTTT.

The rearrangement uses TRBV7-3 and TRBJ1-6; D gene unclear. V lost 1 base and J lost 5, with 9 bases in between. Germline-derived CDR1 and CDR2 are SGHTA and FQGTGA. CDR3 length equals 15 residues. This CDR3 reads CASSLMAGNNSPLHF. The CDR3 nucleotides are TGTGCCAGCAGCTTAATGGCGGGCAATAATTCACCCCTCCACTTT.

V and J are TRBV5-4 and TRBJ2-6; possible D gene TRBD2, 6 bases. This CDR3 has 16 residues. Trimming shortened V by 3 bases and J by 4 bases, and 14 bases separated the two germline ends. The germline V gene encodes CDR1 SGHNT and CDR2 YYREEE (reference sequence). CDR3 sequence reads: CASSSMGLGGANVLTF. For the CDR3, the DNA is TGTGCCAGCAGCTCGATGGGACTTGGCGGGGCCAACGTCCTGACTTTC.

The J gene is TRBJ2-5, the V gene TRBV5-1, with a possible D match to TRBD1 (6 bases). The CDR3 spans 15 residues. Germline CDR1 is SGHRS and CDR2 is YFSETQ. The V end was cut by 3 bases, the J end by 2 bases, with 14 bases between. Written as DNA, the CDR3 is TGCGCCAGCAGCTCGCAAAACCAGGGGCAAGAGACCCAGTACTTC. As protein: CASSSQNQGQETQYF.

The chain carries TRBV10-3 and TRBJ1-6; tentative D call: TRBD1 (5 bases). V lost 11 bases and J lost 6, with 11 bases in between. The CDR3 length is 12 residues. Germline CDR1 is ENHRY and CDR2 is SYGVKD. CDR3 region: CAAGRINSPLHF. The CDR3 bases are TGTGCCGCGGGGCGGATTAATTCACCCCTCCACTTT.

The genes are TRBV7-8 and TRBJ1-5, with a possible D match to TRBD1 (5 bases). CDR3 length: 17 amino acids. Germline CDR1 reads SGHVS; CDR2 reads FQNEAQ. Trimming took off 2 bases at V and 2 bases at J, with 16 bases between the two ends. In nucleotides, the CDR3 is TGTGCCAGCAGCTTATCCGGGGGAGCACGACGCAATCAGCCCCAGCATTTT. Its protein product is CASSLSGGARRNQPQHF. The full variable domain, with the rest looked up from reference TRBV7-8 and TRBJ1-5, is GAGVSQSPRYKVAKRGQDVALRCDPISGHVSLFWYQQALGQGPEFLTYFQNEAQLDKSGLPSDRFFAERPEGSVSTLKIQRTQQEDSAVYLCASSLSGGARRNQPQHFGDGTRLSIL.

The CDR3 bases are TGTGCCAGTAGCCAAGATGGGGACAGGGGGCTTTGGCAGCCCCAGCATTTT. Its translation is CASSQDGDRGLWQPQHF. This chain connects TRBV19 to TRBJ1-5; 12 nucleotides agree with TRBD1. Germline CDR1 reads LNHDA; CDR2 reads SQIVND (reference sequence). The CDR3 covers 17 residues. Unmatched junction bases numbered 13, after V lost 6 bases and J lost 7 bases. The whole variable domain, remainder taken from reference TRBV19 and TRBJ1-5, is DGGITQSPKYLFRKEGQNVTLSCEQNLNHDAMYWYRQDPGQGLRLIYYSQIVNDFQKGDIAEGYSVSREKKESFPLTVTSAQKNPTAFYLCASSQDGDRGLWQPQHFGDGTRLSIL.

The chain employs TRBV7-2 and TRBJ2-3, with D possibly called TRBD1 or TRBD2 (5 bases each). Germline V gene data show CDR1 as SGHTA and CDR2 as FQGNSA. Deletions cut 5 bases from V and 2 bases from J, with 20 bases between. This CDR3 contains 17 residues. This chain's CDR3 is CASSPRGWDGLTDTQYF. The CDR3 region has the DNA TGTGCCAGCAGCCCAAGAGGATGGGACGGACTCACAGATACGCAGTATTTT.

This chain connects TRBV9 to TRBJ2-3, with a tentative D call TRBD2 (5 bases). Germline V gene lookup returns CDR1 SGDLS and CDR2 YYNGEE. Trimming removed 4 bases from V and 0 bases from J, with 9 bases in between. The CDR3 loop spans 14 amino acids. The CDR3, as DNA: TGTGCCAGCAGCCTGGGGAGCAGCACAGATACGCAGTATTTT. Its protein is CASSLGSSTDTQYF.

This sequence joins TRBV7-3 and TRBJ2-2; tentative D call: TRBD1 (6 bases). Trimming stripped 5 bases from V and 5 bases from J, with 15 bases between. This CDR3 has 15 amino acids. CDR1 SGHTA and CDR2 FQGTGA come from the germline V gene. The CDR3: CASSLYRAGTGELFF. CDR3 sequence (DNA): TGTGCCAGCAGCCTTTACAGGGCTGGAACCGGGGAGCTGTTTTTT. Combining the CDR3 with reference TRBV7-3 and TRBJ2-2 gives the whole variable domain GAGVSQTPSNKVTEKGKYVELRCDPISGHTALYWYRQSLGQGPEFLIYFQGTGAADDSGLPNDRFFAVRPEGSVSTLKIQRTERGDSAVYLCASSLYRAGTGELFFGEGSRLTVL.

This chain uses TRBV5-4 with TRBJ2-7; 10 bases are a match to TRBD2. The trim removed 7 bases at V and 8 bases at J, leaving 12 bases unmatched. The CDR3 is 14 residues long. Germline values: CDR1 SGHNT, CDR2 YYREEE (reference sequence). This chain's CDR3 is CASSTSGDSTKQYF. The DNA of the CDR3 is TGTGCCAGCTCCACTAGCGGGGACAGTACGAAGCAGTACTTC. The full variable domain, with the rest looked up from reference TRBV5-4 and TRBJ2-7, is ETGVTQSPTHLIKTRGQQVTLRCSSQSGHNTVSWYQQALGQGPQFIFQYYREEENGRGNFPPRFSGLQFPNYSSELNVNALELDDSALYLCASSTSGDSTKQYFGPGTRLTVT.

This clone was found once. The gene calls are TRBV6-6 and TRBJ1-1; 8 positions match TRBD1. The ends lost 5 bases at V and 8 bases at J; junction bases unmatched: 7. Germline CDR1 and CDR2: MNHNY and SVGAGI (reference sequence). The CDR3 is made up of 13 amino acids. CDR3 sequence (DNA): TGTGCCAGCAGTGACAACAGGGGGTACGAAGCTTTCTTT. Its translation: CASSDNRGYEAFF.

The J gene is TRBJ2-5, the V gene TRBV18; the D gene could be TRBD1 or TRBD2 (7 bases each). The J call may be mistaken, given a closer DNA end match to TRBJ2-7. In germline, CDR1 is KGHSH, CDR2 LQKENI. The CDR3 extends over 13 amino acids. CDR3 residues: CATAGGVATEQYF. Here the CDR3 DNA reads TGTGCCACCGCAGGGGGGGTAGCAACCGAGCAGTACTTC.

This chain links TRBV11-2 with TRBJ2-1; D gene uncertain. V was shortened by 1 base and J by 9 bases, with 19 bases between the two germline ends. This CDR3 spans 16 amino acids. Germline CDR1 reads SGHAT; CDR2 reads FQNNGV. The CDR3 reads CASSLVDALNPSEQFF. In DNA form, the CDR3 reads TGTGCCAGCAGCTTAGTGGACGCACTAAACCCCAGTGAGCAGTTCTTC.

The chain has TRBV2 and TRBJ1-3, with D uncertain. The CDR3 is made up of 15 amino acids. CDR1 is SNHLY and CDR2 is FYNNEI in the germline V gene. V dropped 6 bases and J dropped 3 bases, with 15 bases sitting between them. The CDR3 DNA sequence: TGTGCCAGCAGGGCCACAGCACTCGGTGGAAACACCATATATTTT. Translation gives CASRATALGGNTIYF. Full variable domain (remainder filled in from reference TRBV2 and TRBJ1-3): EPEVTQTPSHQVTQMGQEVILRCVPISNHLYFYWYRQILGQKVEFLVSFYNNEISEKSEIFDDQFSVERPDGSNFTLKIRSTKLEDSAMYFCASRATALGGNTIYFGEGSWLTVV.

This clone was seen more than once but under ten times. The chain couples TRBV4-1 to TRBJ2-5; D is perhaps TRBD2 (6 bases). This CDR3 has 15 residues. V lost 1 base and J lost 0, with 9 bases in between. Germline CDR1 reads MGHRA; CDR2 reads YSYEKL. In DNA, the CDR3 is TGCGCCAGCAGCCAAGCTCGGGACTACCAAGAGACCCAGTACTTC. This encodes CASSQARDYQETQYF.

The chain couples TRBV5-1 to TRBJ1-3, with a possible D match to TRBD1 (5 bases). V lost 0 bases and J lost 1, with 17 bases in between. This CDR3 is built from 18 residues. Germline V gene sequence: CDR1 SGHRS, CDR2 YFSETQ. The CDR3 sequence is CASSLVSLQASSGNTIYF. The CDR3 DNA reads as TGCGCCAGCAGCTTGGTTTCATTACAGGCGAGTTCTGGAAACACCATATATTTT.

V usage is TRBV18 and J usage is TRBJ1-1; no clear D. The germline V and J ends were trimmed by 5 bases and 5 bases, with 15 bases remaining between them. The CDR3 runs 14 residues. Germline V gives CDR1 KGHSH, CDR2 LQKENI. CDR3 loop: CASSSTLSRTEAFF. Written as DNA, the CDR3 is TGTGCCAGCTCATCGACCTTATCCCGGACTGAAGCTTTCTTT.

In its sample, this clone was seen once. CDR3 residues: CASRLDRDTGELFF. CDR3 nucleotide sequence: TGTGCCAGCAGACTCGACAGGGACACCGGGGAGCTGTTTTTT. The genes are TRBV7-6 and TRBJ2-2; 7 bases are a match to TRBD1. The V and J ends lost 6 bases and 3 bases, in that order; junction bases with no gene match: 4. Per the germline V gene, CDR1 is SGHVS and CDR2 is FNYEAQ. The CDR3 runs to 14 residues.

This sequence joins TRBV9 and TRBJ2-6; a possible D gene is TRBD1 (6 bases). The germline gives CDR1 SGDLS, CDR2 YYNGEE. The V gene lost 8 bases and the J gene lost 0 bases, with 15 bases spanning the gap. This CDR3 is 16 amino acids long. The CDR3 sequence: CASLQGIGSGANVLTF. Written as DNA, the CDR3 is TGTGCCAGTTTACAGGGTATCGGCTCTGGGGCCAACGTCCTGACTTTC.

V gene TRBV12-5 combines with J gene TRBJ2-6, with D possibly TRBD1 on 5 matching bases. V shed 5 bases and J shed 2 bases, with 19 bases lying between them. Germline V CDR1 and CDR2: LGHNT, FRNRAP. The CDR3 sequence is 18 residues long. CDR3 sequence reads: CASGPLTASGTGANVLTF. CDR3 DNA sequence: TGTGCTAGTGGTCCTCTGACAGCAAGTGGAACTGGGGCCAACGTCCTGACTTTC. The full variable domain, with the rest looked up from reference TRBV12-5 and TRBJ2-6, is DARVTQTPRHKVTEMGQEVTMRCQPILGHNTVFWYRQTMMQGLELLAYFRNRAPLDDSGMPKDRFSAEMPDATLATLKIQPSEPRDSAVYFCASGPLTASGTGANVLTFGAGSRLTVL.

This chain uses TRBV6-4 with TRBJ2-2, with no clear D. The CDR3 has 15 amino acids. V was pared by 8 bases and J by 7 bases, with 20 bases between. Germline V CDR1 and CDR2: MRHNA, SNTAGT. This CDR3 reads CASSTEAFQLGELFF. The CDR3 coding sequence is TGTGCCAGCTCAACTGAGGCCTTCCAGCTCGGGGAGCTGTTTTTT.

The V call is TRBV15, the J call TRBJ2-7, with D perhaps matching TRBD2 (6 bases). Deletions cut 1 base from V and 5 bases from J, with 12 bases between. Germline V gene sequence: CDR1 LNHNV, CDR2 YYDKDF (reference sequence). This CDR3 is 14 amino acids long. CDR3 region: CATSRAGGTHEQYF. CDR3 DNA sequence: TGTGCCACCAGCAGAGCCGGGGGTACCCACGAGCAGTACTTC.

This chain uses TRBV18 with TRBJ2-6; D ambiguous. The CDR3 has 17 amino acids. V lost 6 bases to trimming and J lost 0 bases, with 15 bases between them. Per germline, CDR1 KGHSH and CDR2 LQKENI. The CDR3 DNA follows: TGTGCCAGCTCCCCTGAGGCAGCCTACTCTGGGGCCAACGTCCTGACTTTC. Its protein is CASSPEAAYSGANVLTF.

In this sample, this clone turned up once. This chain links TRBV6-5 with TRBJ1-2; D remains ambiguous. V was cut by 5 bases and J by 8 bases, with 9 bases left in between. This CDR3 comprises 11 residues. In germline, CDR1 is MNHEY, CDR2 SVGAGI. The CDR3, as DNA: TGTGCCAGCAGTGAAGCGGGAGGCTACACCTTC. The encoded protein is CASSEAGGYTF.

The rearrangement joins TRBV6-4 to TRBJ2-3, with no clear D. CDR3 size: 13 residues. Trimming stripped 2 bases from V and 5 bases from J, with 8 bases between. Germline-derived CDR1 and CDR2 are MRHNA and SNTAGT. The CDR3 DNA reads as TGTGCCAGCAGTGACCAGATGGGAGATACGCAGTATTTT. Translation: CASSDQMGDTQYF.

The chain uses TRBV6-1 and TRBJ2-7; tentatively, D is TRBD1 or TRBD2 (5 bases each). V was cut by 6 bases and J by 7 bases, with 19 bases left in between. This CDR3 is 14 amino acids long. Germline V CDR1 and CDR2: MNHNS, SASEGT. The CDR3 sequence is CASSPGTWWDEQYF. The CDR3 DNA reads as TGTGCCAGCAGCCCCGGGACCTGGTGGGATGAGCAGTACTTC.

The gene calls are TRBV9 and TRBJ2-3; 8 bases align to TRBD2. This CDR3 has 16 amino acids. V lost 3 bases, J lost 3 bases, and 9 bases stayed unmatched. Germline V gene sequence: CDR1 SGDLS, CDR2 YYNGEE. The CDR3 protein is CASSEGWREVTDTQYF. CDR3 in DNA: TGTGCCAGCAGCGAGGGATGGCGGGAGGTTACAGATACGCAGTATTTT. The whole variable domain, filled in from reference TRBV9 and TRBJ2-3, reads DSGVTQTPKHLITATGQRVTLRCSPRSGDLSVYWYQQSLDQGLQFLIQYYNGEERAKGNILERFSAQQFPDLHSELNLSSLELGDSALYFCASSEGWREVTDTQYFGPGTRLTVL.

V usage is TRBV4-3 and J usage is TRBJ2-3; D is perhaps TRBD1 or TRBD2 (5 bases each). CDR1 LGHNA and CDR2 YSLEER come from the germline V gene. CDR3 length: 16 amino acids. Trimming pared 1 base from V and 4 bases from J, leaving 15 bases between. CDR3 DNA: TGCGCCAGCAGCCAAGGGCTTCGAAGGGACGCAGATACGCAGTATTTT. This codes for CASSQGLRRDADTQYF.

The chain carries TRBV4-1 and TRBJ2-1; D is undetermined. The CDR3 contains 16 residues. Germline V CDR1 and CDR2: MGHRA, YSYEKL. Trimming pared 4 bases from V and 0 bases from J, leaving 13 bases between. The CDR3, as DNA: TGCGCCAGCAGCCTTGGTAGGGCCACCTCCTACAATGAGCAGTTCTTC. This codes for CASSLGRATSYNEQFF.